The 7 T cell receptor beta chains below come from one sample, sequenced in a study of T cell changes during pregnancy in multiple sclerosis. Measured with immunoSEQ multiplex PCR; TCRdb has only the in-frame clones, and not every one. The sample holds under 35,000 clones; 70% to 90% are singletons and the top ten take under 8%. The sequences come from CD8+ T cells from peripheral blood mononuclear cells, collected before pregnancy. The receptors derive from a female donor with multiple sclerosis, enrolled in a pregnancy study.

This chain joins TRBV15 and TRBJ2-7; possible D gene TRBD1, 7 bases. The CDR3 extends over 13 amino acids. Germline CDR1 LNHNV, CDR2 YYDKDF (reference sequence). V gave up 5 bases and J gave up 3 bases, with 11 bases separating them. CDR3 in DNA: TGTGCCACCAGCTGGGGGGACAGCTACGAGCAGTACTTC. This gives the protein CATSWGDSYEQYF.

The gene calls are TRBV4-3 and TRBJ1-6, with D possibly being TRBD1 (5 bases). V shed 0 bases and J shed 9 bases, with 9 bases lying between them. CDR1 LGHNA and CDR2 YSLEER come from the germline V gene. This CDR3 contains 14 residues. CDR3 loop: CASSQDGGGSPLHF. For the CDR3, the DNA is TGCGCCAGCAGCCAAGATGGGGGGGGTTCACCCCTCCACTTT.

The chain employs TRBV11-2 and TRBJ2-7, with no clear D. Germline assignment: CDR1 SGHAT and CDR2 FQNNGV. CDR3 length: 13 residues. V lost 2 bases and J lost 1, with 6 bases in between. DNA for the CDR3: TGTGCCAGCAGCTTACAAACTTCCTACGAGCAGTACTTC. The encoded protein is CASSLQTSYEQYF.

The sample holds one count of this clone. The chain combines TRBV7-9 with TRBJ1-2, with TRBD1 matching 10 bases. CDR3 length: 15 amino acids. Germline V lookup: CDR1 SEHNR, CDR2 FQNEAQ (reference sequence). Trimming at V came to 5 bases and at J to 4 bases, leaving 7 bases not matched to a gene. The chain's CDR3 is CASSPGTGVGYGYTF. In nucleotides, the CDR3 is TGTGCCAGCAGCCCCGGGACAGGGGTAGGCTATGGCTACACCTTC.

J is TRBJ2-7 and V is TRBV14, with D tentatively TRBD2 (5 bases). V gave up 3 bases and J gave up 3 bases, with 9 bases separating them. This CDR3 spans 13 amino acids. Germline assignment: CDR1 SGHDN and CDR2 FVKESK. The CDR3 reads CASSHPGDYEQYF. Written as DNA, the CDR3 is TGTGCCAGCAGCCATCCCGGGGACTACGAGCAGTACTTC.

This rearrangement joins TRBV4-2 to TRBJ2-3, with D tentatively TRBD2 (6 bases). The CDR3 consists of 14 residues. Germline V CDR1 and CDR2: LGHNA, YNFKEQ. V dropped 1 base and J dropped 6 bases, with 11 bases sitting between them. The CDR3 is CASSQGRLADTQYF. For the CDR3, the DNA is TGTGCCAGCAGCCAAGGCCGCCTAGCGGATACGCAGTATTTT.

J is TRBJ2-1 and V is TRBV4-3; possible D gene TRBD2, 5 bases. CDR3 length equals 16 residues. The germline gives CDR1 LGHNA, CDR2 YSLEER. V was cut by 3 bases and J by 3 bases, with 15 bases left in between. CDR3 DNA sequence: TGCGCCAGCAGCCATGTTACGGGGTCAGTCTACAATGAGCAGTTCTTC. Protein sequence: CASSHVTGSVYNEQFF.